This T cell receptor (beta chain) derives from a study of T cell clonality in common variable immunodeficiency. Sequencing input was equivalent genomic DNA from CVID and controls. The method was immunoSEQ multiplex PCR; TCRdb's version includes in-frame clones alone and lacks a portion of them. The sample gives some 19,000 clones, none seen only once, and the top ten clones hold approximately 26%. This clone was picked up many times. The antigen remains undetermined. The read terminates 3 residues ahead of where the CDR3 ends, so the germline J gene completes it. CVID subjects were 15 female and around 28 male, aged about 8 to 65. V gave up 6 bases and J gave up 9 bases; unmatched junction bases: 4. The germline V gene encodes CDR1 SNHLY and CDR2 FYNNEI. This CDR3 is built from 14 residues. Whole-study results and caveats: In common variable immunodeficiency, TCR beta chains reportedly carried fewer deletions and N-nucleotide insertions.

This chain joins TRBV2 and TRBJ1-6; 11 positions agree with TRBD1. This TCR was recovered from a human donor with common variable immunodeficiency. The material sequenced was peripheral blood mononuclear cells. Incomplete CDR3 DNA: TGTGCCAGCAGCGCGGGACAGGGGGGTTCACCC. It encodes CASSAGQGGSP. In full, the CDR3 is CASSAGQGGSPLHF.